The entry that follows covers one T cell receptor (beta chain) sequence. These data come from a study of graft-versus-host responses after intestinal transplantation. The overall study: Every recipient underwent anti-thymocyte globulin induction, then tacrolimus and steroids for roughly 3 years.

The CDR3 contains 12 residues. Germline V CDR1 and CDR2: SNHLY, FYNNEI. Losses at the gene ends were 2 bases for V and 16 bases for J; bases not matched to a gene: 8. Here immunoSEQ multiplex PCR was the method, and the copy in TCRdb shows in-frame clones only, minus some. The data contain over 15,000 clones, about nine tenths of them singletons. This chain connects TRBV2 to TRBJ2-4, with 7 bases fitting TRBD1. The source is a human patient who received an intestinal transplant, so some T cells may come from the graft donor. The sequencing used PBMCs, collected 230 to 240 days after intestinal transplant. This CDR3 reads CASSEQTGSNYF. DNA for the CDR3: TGTGCCAGCAGTGAACAGACAGGGTCAAATTACTTC.